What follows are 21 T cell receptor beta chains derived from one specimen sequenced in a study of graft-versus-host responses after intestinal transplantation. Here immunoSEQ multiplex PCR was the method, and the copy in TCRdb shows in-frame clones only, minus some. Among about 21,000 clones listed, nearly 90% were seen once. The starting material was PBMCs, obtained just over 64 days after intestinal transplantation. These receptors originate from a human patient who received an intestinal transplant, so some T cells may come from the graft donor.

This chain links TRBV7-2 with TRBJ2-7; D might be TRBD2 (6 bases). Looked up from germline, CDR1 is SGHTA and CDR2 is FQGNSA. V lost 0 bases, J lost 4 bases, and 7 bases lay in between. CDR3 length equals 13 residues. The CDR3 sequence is CASSLAGGYEQYF. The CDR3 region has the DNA TGTGCCAGCAGCTTAGCGGGGGGATACGAGCAGTACTTC.

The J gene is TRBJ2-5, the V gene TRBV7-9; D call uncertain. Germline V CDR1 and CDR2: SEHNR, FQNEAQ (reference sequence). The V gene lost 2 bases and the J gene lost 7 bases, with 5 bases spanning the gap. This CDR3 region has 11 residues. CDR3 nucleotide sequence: TGTGCCAGCAGCTTAACAGTGACCCAGTACTTC. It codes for CASSLTVTQYF. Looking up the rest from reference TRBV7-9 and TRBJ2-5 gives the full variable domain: DTGVSQNPRHKITKRGQNVTFRCDPISEHNRLYWYRQTLGQGPEFLTYFQNEAQLEKSRLLSDRFSAERPKGSFSTLEIQRTEQGDSAMYLCASSLTVTQYFGPGTRLLVL.

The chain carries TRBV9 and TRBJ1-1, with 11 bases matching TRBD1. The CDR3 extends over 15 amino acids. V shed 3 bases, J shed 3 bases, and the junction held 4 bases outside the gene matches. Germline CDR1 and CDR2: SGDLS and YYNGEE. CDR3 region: CASSDGDRGYTEAFF. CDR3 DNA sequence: TGTGCCAGCAGCGACGGGGACAGGGGGTACACTGAAGCTTTCTTT.

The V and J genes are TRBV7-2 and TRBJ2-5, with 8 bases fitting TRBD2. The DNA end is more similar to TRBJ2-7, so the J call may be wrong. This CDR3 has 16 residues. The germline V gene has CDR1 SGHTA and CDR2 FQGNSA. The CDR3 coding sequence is TGTGCCAGCAGCTTATACGGCGGGGGGTCAACCTACGAGCAGTACTTC. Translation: CASSLYGGGSTYEQYF.

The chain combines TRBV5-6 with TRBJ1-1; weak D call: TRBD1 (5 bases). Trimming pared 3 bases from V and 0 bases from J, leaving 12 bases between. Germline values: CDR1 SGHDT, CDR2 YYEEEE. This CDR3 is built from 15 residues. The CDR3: CASSSRVGMNTEAFF. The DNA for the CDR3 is TGTGCCAGCAGCTCCAGGGTCGGGATGAACACTGAAGCTTTCTTT.

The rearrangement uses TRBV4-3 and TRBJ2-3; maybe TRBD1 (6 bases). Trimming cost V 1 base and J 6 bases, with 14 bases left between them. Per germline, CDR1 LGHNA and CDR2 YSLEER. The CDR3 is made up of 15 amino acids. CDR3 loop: CASSQGLGASDTQYF. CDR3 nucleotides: TGCGCCAGCAGCCAAGGTTTGGGGGCGTCGGATACGCAGTATTTT.

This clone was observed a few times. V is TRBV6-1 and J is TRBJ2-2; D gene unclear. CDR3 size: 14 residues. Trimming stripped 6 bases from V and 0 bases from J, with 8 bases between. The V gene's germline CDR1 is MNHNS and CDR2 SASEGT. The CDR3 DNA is TGTGCCAGCAGGTTCGGCACGAACACCGGGGAGCTGTTTTTT. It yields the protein CASRFGTNTGELFF.

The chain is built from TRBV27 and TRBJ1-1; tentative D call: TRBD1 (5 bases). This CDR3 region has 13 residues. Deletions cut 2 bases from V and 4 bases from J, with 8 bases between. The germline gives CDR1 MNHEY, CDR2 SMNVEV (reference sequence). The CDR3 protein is CASSLRGTTEAFF. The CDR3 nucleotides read TGTGCCAGCAGTTTAAGGGGTACCACTGAAGCTTTCTTT.

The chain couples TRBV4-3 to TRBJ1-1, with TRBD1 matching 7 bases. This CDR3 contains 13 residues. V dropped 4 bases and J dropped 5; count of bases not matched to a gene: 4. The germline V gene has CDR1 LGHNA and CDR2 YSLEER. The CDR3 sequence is CASSRTRGTEAFF. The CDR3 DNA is TGCGCCAGCAGCCGCACCAGGGGGACTGAAGCTTTCTTT.

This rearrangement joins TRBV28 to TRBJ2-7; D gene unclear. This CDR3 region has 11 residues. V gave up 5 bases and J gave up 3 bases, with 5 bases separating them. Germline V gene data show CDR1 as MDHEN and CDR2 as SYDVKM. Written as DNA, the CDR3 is TGTGCCAGCAGTCCGCGCTACGAGCAGTACTTC. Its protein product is CASSPRYEQYF. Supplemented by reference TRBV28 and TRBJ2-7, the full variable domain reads DVKVTQSSRYLVKRTGEKVFLECVQDMDHENMFWYRQDPGLGLRLIYFSYDVKMKEKGDIPEGYSVSREKKERFSLILESASTNQTSMYLCASSPRYEQYFGPGTRLTVT.

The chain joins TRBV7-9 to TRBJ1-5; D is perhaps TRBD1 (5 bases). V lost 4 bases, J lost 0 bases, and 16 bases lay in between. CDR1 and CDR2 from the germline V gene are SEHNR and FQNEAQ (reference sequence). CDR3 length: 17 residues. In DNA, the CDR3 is TGTGCCAGCAGCTCACAACCGGGACCTCATAGCAATCAGCCCCAGCATTTT. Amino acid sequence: CASSSQPGPHSNQPQHF.

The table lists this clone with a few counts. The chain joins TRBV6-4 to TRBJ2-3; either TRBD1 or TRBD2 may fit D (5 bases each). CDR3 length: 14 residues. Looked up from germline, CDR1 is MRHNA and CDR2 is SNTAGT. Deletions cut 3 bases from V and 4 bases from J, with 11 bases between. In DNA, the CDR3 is TGTGCCAGCAGTGAAGGGGTCGGGGCAGATACGCAGTATTTT. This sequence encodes CASSEGVGADTQYF.

CDR3 loop: CASSSGRGEGGYTF. CDR3 sequence (DNA): TGTGCCAGCAGCTCGGGCAGGGGCGAAGGGGGCTACACCTTC. V gene TRBV11-3 combines with J gene TRBJ1-2, with D possibly TRBD1 on 6 matching bases. V was trimmed by 4 bases and J by 8 bases, leaving 17 bases between them. The germline CDR1 and CDR2 sequences are SGHNT and YENEEA. The CDR3 consists of 14 residues. Based on the CDR3 plus reference TRBV11-3 and TRBJ1-2, the full variable domain is EAGVVQSPRYKIIEKKQPVAFWCNPISGHNTLYWYLQNLGQGPELLIRYENEEAVDDSQLPKDRFSAERLKGVDSTLKIQPAELGDSAVYLCASSSGRGEGGYTFGSGTRLTVV.

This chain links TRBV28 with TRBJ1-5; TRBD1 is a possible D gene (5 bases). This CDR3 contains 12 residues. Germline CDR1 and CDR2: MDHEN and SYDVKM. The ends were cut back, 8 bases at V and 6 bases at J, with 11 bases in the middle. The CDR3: CASLRGFQPQHF. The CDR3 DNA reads TGTGCCAGCCTGCGGGGGTTTCAGCCCCAGCATTTT.

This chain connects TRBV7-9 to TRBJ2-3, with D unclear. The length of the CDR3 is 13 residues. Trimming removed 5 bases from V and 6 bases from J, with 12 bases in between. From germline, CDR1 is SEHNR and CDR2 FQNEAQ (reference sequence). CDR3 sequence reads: CASSLGSFDTQYF. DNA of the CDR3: TGTGCCAGCAGCCTGGGTAGCTTCGATACGCAGTATTTT.

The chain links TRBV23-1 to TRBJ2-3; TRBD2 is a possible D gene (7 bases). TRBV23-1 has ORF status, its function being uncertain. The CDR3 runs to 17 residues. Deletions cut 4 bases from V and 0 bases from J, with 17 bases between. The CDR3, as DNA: TGCGCCAGCAGTCTTAAGGGGACGGGGGGCAGCACAGATACGCAGTATTTT. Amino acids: CASSLKGTGGSTDTQYF.

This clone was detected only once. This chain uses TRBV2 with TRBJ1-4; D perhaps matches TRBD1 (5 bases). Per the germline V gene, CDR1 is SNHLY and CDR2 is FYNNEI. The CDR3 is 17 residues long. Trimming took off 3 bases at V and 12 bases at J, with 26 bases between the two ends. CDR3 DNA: TGTGCCAGCAGTGACCATGGAAAAGAGTTGGGGGACGCTCAACTGTTTTTT. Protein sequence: CASSDHGKELGDAQLFF.

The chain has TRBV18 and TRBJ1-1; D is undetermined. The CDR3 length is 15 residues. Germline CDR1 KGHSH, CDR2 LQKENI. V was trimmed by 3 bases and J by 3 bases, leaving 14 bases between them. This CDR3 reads CASSPTGGLDTEAFF. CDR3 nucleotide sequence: TGTGCCAGCTCACCCACGGGTGGGTTGGACACTGAAGCTTTCTTT.

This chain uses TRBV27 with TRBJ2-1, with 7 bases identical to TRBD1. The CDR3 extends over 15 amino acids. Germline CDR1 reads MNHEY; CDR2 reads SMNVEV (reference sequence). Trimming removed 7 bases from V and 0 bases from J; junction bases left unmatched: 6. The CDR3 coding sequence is TGTGCCAGCACCTATAGACAGGGCTCCTACAATGAGCAGTTCTTC. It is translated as CASTYRQGSYNEQFF.

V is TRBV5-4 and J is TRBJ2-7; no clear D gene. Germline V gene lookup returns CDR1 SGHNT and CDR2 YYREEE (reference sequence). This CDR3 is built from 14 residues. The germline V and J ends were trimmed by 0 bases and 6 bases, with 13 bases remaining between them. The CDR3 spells CASSLAGSPGEQYF. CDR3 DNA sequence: TGTGCCAGCAGCTTGGCTGGGTCACCTGGCGAGCAGTACTTC.

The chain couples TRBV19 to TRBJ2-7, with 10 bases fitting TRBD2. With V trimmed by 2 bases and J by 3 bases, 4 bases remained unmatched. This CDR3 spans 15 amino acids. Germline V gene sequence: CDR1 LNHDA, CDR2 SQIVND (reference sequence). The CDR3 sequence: CASSILAGEVYEQYF. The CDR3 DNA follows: TGTGCCAGTAGTATACTAGCGGGGGAGGTCTACGAGCAGTACTTC.